The 2 T cell receptor beta chains presented below share a single source sample, sequenced in a study of neoadjuvant anti-PD-1 for oral cavity cancer. Time point defined: after neoadjuvant nivolumab, at surgical resection. Produced via immunoSEQ multiplex PCR; TCRdb's table is partial and in-frame only. The sample contains about 39,000 clones, 65% to 85% of which appear only once. This specimen was PBMCs, taken after nivolumab (anti-PD-1) treatment. The source is a person between 35 and 79 years old with oral cavity squamous cell carcinoma.

J is TRBJ2-7 and V is TRBV29-1; D is ambiguous. The CDR3 is 13 amino acids. Germline lookup yields CDR1 SQVTM and CDR2 ANQGSEA. V lost 0 bases and J lost 7, with 13 bases in between. The CDR3: CSVEELRLGEQYF. The CDR3 nucleotides are TGCAGCGTTGAAGAGTTGAGACTTGGGGAGCAGTACTTC.

The rearrangement links TRBV30 to TRBJ1-2, with a tentative D call TRBD1 (5 bases). Germline-derived CDR1 and CDR2 are GTSNPN and SVGIG (reference sequence). The V end lost 1 base, the J end lost 0 bases, and 9 bases lay between the germline ends. The CDR3 is 14 amino acids. CDR3 in DNA: TGTGCCTGGAGTGGACAGCAATCTAACTATGGCTACACCTTC. Protein sequence: CAWSGQQSNYGYTF.